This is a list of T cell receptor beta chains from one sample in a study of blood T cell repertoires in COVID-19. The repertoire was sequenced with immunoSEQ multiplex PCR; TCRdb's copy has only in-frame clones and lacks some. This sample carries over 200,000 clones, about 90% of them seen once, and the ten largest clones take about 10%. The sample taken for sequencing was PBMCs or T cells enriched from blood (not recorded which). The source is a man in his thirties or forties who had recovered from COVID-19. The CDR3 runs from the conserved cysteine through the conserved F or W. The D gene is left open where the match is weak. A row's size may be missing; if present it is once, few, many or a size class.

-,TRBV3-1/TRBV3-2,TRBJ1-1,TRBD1,CASSQGTGSTEAFF,TGTGCCAGCAGCCAAGGGACAGGTTCCACTGAAGCTTTCTTT
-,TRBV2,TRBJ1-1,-,CASSPKTGVNTEAFF,TGTGCCAGCAGTCCTAAAACAGGAGTGAACACTGAAGCTTTCTTT
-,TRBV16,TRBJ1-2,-,CASSQSSARRGYTF,TGTGCCAGCAGCCAATCGTCAGCCCGGAGGGGCTACACCTTC
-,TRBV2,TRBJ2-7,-,CASSAEGAPAYEQYF,TGTGCCAGCAGTGCGGAGGGGGCGCCTGCCTACGAGCAGTACTTC
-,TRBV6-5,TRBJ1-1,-,CASSLPGSNTEAFF,TGTGCCAGCAGTTTACCGGGATCGAACACTGAAGCTTTCTTT
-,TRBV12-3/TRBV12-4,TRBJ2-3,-,CASSFLVHTQYF,TGTGCCAGCAGCTTCCTAGTACATACGCAGTATTTT
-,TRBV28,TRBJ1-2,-,CASSFTTSRGYTF,TGTGCCAGCAGTTTCACCACATCTCGAGGCTACACCTTC
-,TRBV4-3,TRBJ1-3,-,CASSQYRESSGNTIYF,TGCGCCAGCAGCCAGTACAGGGAATCCTCTGGAAACACCATATATTTT
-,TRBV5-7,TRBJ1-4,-,CASSLPQGEKLFF,TGTGCCAGCAGCTTGCCCCAGGGAGAAAAACTGTTTTTT
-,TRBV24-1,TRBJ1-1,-,CATSDYSNTNGGAFF,TGTGCCACCAGTGATTATTCCAACACGAACGGCGGGGCTTTCTTT
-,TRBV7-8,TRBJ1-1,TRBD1,CASSFTGGDTEAFF,TGTGCCAGCAGCTTTACAGGGGGGGACACTGAAGCTTTCTTT
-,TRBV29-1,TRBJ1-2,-,CSTRGRRGYTF,TGCAGCACGCGGGGACGACGGGGCTACACCTTC
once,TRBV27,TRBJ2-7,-,CASSFSGQTLIAEQYF,TGTGCCAGCAGTTTTTCTGGACAGACCTTAATCGCCGAGCAGTACTTC
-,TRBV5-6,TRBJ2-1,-,CASIPSAAPRGSEQFF,TGTGCCAGCATCCCAAGTGCGGCGCCTAGGGGTAGTGAGCAGTTCTTC
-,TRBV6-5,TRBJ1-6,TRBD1,CATLGQGGSPLHF,TGTGCCACCCTGGGACAGGGTGGTTCACCCCTCCACTTT
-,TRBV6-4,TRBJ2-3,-,CASSVGALTDTQYF,TGTGCCAGCAGTGTGGGGGCCCTCACAGATACGCAGTATTTT
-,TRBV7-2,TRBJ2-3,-,CASSLNTGRTDTQYF,TGTGCCAGCAGCTTAAATACAGGGCGCACAGATACGCAGTATTTT
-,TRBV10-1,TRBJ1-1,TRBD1,CASSERRERTGDTEAFF,TGCGCCAGCAGTGAACGGAGGGAACGGACAGGGGACACTGAAGCTTTCTTT
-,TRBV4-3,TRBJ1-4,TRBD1,CASSLLRGHNEKLFF,TGCGCCAGCAGCCTCCTCAGGGGGCATAATGAAAAACTGTTTTTT
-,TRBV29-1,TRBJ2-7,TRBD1,CSVAGRGREQYF,TGCAGCGTTGCCGGCAGGGGGCGCGAGCAGTACTTC
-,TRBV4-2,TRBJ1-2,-,CASSRVLGTYGYTF,TGTGCCAGCAGCCGGGTATTGGGGACTTATGGCTACACCTTC
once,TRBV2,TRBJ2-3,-,CASRDLLVPTDTQYF,TGTGCCAGCAGGGACTTACTAGTACCCACAGATACGCAGTATTTT
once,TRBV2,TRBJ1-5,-,CASSEAFGRGNQPQHF,TGTGCCAGCAGTGAAGCATTCGGCAGGGGAAATCAGCCCCAGCATTTT
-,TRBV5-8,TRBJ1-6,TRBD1,CASIKDRGYSPLHF,TGTGCCAGCATCAAAGACAGGGGCTACTCACCCCTCCACTTT
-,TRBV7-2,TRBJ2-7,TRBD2,CASSLEGGGAYEQYF,TGTGCCAGCAGCTTAGAGGGCGGGGGGGCCTACGAGCAGTACTTC
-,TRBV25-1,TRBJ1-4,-,CASSNRRTGGVANEKLFF,TGTGCCAGCAGTAACCGGAGAACGGGCGGGGTGGCTAATGAAAAACTGTTTTTT
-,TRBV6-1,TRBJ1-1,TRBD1,CASSEARDRGRRNTEAFF,TGTGCCAGCAGTGAAGCCCGGGACAGGGGGCGAAGGAACACTGAAGCTTTCTTT
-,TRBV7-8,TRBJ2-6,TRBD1,CASSPRDRTAGANVLTF,TGTGCCAGCAGCCCAAGGGACAGGACAGCGGGGGCCAACGTCCTGACTTTC
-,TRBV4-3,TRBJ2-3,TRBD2,CASSVRTSGSSTDTQYF,TGCGCCAGCAGCGTCCGGACTAGCGGGTCTAGCACAGATACGCAGTATTTT
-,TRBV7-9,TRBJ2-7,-,CASSLGTRYEQYF,TGTGCCAGCAGCTTAGGCACTAGGTACGAGCAGTACTTC
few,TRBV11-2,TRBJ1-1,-,CASSLTPGRTEAFF,TGTGCCAGCAGCTTAACACCAGGCCGCACTGAAGCTTTCTTT
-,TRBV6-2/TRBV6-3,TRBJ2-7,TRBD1,CASSYTGTVFEQYF,TGTGCCAGCAGTTACACCGGGACAGTTTTCGAGCAGTACTTC
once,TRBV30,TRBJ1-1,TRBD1,CAWSRTGGGTEAFF,TGTGCCTGGAGCCGGACAGGGGGCGGAACTGAAGCTTTCTTT
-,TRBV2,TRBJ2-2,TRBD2,CASRREGGPGELFF,TGTGCCAGCAGGAGGGAGGGAGGTCCCGGGGAGCTGTTTTTT
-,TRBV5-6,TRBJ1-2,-,CASSLASGFYTF,TGTGCCAGCAGCTTGGCCTCAGGGTTCTACACCTTC
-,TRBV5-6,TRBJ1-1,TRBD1,CASSFGRQGRVTEAFF,TGTGCCAGCAGCTTTGGCCGACAGGGAAGGGTGACTGAAGCTTTCTTT
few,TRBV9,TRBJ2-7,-,CASSESHAGGKQYF,TGTGCCAGCAGCGAGTCCCATGCGGGTGGAAAGCAGTACTTC
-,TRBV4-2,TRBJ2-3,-,CASSQDPEAPDTQYF,TGTGCCAGCAGCCAAGATCCGGAGGCCCCAGATACGCAGTATTTT
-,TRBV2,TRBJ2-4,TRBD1,CAGQGANMAKNIQYF,TGTGCCGGACAGGGGGCGAATATGGCCAAAAACATTCAGTACTTC
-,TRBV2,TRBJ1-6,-,CASSEALPSSYNSPLHF,TGTGCCAGCAGTGAAGCGCTTCCGAGCTCCTATAATTCACCCCTCCACTTT
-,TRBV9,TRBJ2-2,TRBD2,CASSVGGSRTGELFF,TGTGCCAGCAGCGTAGGCGGGAGCAGGACCGGGGAGCTGTTTTTT
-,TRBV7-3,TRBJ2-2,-,CASRPGRNTGELFF,TGTGCCAGCAGGCCCGGGAGGAACACCGGGGAGCTGTTTTTT